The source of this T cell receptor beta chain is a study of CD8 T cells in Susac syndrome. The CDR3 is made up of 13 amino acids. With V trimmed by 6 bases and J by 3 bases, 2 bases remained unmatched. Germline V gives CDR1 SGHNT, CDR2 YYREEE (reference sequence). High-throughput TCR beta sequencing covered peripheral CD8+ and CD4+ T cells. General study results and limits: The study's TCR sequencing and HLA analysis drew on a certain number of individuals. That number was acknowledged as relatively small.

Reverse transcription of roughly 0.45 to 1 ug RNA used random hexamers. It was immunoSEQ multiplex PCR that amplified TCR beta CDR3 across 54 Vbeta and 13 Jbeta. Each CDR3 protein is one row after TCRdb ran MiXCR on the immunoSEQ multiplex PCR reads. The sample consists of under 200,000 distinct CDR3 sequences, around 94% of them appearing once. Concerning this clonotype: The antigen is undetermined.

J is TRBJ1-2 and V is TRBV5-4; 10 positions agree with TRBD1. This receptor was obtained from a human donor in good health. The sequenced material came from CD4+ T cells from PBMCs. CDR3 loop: CASTGQGDYGYTF. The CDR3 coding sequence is TGTGCCAGCACAGGACAGGGGGACTATGGCTACACCTTC. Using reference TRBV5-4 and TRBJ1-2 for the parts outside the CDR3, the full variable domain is ETGVTQSPTHLIKTRGQQVTLRCSSQSGHNTVSWYQQALGQGPQFIFQYYREEENGRGNFPPRFSGLQFPNYSSELNVNALELDDSALYLCASTGQGDYGYTFGSGTRLTVV.